This T cell receptor (beta chain) was found in a study of blood T cell repertoires in COVID-19. Study-wide background: In each case, the material was cDNA or gDNA derived from T cells, B-cell-depleted T cells, or PBMCs.

TCRdb's table, derived via immunoSEQ multiplex PCR, lists solely in-frame clones and lacks some. This table has approximately 120,000 clones, 88% appearing once. V lost 3 bases and J lost 8, with 13 bases in between. CDR3 length: 13 amino acids. CDR1 is MDHEN and CDR2 is SYDVKM in the germline V gene. The rearrangement uses TRBV28 and TRBJ1-2, with TRBD1 as a possible D gene (6 bases). This TCR derives from a human donor in a cohort sampled during active COVID-19. The sample taken for sequencing was peripheral blood. This CDR3 reads CASSFGQGYGYTF. As DNA, the CDR3 is TGTGCCAGCAGTTTTGGGCAGGGGTACGGCTACACCTTC.